This is a list of T cell receptor beta chains from one sample in a study of OX40 agonist ivuxolimab in advanced cancers. Only in-frame clones appear in the TCRdb table, and some are missing; sequencing was by immunoSEQ multiplex PCR. The table lists 65,000 to 100,000 clones, approximately 94% of them singletons. The specimen was CD4+ or CD8+ T cells sorted from blood, collected in a trial of the OX40 agonist ivuxolimab. These receptors originate from an adult with an advanced solid tumor such as melanoma, head and neck, liver or kidney cancer. CDR3s include the opening cysteine and the closing phenylalanine or tryptophan. D genes are given only for firm matches. A clone size is listed for some rows: how often the clone was seen (once, few, many), or a class if it is expanded.

CDR3aa,CDR3nt,j_gene,d_gene,v_gene,abundance
CASSVDRGSGNTIYF,TGTGCCAGCAGCGTGGACAGGGGGTCTGGAAACACCATATATTTT,TRBJ1-3,TRBD1,TRBV9,-
CSVDGGLHPYEQYF,TGCAGCGTTGACGGCGGTCTACACCCCTACGAGCAGTACTTC,TRBJ2-7,-,TRBV29-1,-
CASSHYAGSGANVLTF,TGCGCCAGCAGCCACTATGCAGGTTCAGGGGCCAACGTCCTGACTTTC,TRBJ2-6,-,TRBV4-3,-
CASSLAVPYEQYF,TGTGCCAGCAGCTTGGCCGTGCCATACGAGCAGTACTTC,TRBJ2-7,-,TRBV5-5,-
CASSKLAGEGETQYF,TGCGCCAGCAGTAAACTAGCGGGAGAGGGTGAGACCCAGTACTTC,TRBJ2-5,TRBD2,TRBV4-1,-
CASSISPNQPQHF,TGTGCCAGTAGTATTTCCCCCAATCAGCCCCAGCATTTT,TRBJ1-5,-,TRBV19,-
CASRPQQRYGYTF,TGTGCCAGCAGACCCCAGCAGCGCTATGGCTACACCTTC,TRBJ1-2,-,TRBV28,-
CASSVGGPSYNSPLHF,TGTGCCAGCAGCGTAGGGGGCCCCTCCTATAATTCACCCCTCCACTTT,TRBJ1-6,-,TRBV9,once
CASSPDNWGEQFF,TGTGCCAGCAGCCCAGACAATTGGGGTGAGCAGTTCTTC,TRBJ2-1,-,TRBV14,-
CASSLNRENTEAFF,TGTGCCAGCAGCTTAAACAGGGAAAACACTGAAGCTTTCTTT,TRBJ1-1,-,TRBV5-4,-